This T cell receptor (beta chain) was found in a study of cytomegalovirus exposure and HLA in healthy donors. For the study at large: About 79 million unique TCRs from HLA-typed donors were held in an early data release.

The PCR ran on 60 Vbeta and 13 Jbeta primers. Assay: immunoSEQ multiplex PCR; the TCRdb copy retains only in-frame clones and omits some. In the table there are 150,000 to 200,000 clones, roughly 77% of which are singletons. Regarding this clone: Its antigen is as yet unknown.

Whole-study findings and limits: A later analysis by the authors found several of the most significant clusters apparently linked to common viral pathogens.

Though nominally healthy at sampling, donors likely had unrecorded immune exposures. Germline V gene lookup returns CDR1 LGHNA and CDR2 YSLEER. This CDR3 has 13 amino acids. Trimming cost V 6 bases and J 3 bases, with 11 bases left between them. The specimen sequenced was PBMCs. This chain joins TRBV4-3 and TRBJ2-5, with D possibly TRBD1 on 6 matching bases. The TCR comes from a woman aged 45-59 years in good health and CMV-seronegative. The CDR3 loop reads CASSRDRKETQYF. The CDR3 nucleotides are TGCGCCAGCAGTCGAGACAGGAAAGAGACCCAGTACTTC.